Following are 25 T cell receptor beta chains from one sample sequenced in a study of blood T cell repertoires in COVID-19. Generated by immunoSEQ multiplex PCR, the TCRdb table keeps only in-frame clones and is missing some. The sample lists over 200,000 clones; 86% were seen once. Input material: PBMCs or T cells enriched from blood (not recorded which). The receptors come from a man aged 18 to 30 who had recovered from COVID-19.

J is TRBJ2-1 and V is TRBV27; D is perhaps TRBD2 (5 bases). This CDR3 is built from 15 residues. Germline V gene lookup returns CDR1 MNHEY and CDR2 SMNVEV (reference sequence). V lost 0 bases and J 4 bases, leaving 10 bases between the germline ends. The CDR3 spells CASSLSSEGYNEQFF. The CDR3 DNA follows: TGTGCCAGCAGTTTATCTAGCGAGGGATACAATGAGCAGTTCTTC.

This chain uses TRBV6-5 with TRBJ1-2; 7 bases are a match to TRBD1. Unmatched junction bases numbered 12, after V lost 10 bases and J lost 4 bases. Germline assignment: CDR1 MNHEY and CDR2 SVGAGI. The CDR3 is made up of 14 amino acids. CDR3 DNA: TGTGCCACGACCCCGGACAGGCAACTCTATGGCTACACCTTC. It encodes CATTPDRQLYGYTF.

A word on this clone: Sequence at one end of the junction differs from germline and may be a read error. CDR3 DNA sequence: TGTGCCAGCGGCTTTTCTAGCTTCGGGGAGACCCAGTACTTC. Its translation: CASGFSSFGETQYF. V is TRBV5-6 and J is TRBJ2-5, with D possibly TRBD2 on 5 matching bases. CDR1 is SGHDT, CDR2 YYEEEE, per germline. The CDR3 is made up of 14 amino acids.

This rearrangement joins TRBV21-1 to TRBJ1-6. TRBV21-1 is a known pseudogene. The CDR3 consists of 18 residues. CDR3 bases: TGTGCCAGCAGCAAAGTGCTGGGACGGGGGGTTCCAGGGTCACCCCTCCACTTT. This gives the protein CASSKVLGRGVPGSPLHF.

J is TRBJ1-4 and V is TRBV11-2, with D unclear. Between the trimmed V and J ends, which lost 7 bases and 7 bases, there was a span of 10 bases. The germline CDR1 and CDR2 sequences are SGHAT and FQNNGV. This CDR3 contains 12 residues. DNA of the CDR3: TGTGCCAGCACTCGAATGAGTGAAAAACTGTTTTTT. It translates to CASTRMSEKLFF.

For the CDR3, the DNA is TGTGCCAGTAACAACGTTGGGAACACCGGGGAGCTGTTTTTT. Encoded protein: CASNNVGNTGELFF. The gene calls are TRBV19 and TRBJ2-2; unclear D gene. The V end lost 7 bases, the J end lost 1 base, and 10 bases lay between the germline ends. The germline V gene has CDR1 LNHDA and CDR2 SQIVND (reference sequence). This CDR3 has 14 amino acids.

CDR3 residues: CASSLAPENTEAFF. For the CDR3, the DNA is TGCGCCAGCAGCTTGGCCCCAGAGAACACTGAAGCTTTCTTT. The gene calls are TRBV5-1 and TRBJ1-1; D is ambiguous. CDR3 length: 14 amino acids. V was clipped by 0 bases and J by 1 base, with 7 bases between them. Germline CDR1 reads SGHRS; CDR2 reads YFSETQ.

The rearrangement uses TRBV6-5 and TRBJ1-2, with TRBD1 matching over 7 bases. The CDR3 length is 15 residues. Trimming took 6 bases from V and 5 from J; bases not matched to a gene: 12. Germline loops: CDR1 MNHEY, CDR2 SVGAGI. This chain's CDR3 is CASSIMMTGQYGYTF. The CDR3 DNA is TGTGCCAGCAGCATAATGATGACAGGGCAATATGGCTACACCTTC.

V usage is TRBV4-1 and J usage is TRBJ2-7; TRBD1 matches at 9 bases. Germline V lookup: CDR1 MGHRA, CDR2 YSYEKL. V was pared by 3 bases and J by 4 bases, with 7 bases of the junction left unmatched. The CDR3 totals 15 residues. This CDR3 reads CASSQLQGATYEQYF. The CDR3 nucleotides read TGCGCCAGCAGCCAGCTACAGGGGGCAACTTACGAGCAGTACTTC.

This clone was observed once. J is TRBJ1-2 and V is TRBV28, with TRBD1 matching over 7 bases. CDR1 is MDHEN, CDR2 SYDVKM, per germline. Trimming cost V 4 bases and J 0 bases; bases outside gene matches: 5. The CDR3 spans 15 residues. The CDR3 DNA sequence: TGTGCCAGCAGTTCCGGACAGGCGGCTAACTATGGCTACACCTTC. Residues: CASSSGQAANYGYTF.

The chain recombines TRBV11-2 with TRBJ2-2; 8 positions match TRBD2. This CDR3 spans 15 amino acids. The V segment lost 5 bases and the J segment 5 bases; nucleotides outside the gene matches: 7. Germline lookup yields CDR1 SGHAT and CDR2 FQNNGV. The CDR3 spells CASSDTQRGTGELFF. The CDR3 DNA reads as TGTGCCAGCAGCGATACCCAGCGGGGGACCGGGGAGCTGTTTTTT.

The rearrangement uses TRBV6-2 or TRBV6-3 and TRBJ1-5; D unresolved. V lost 2 bases, J lost 5 bases, and 7 bases lay in between. The CDR3 totals 13 residues. Germline V gene lookup returns CDR1 MNHEY and CDR2 SVGEGT. CDR3 region: CASSYDSHQPQHF. The CDR3 DNA reads TGTGCCAGCAGTTACGATAGTCATCAGCCCCAGCATTTT.

This clone appeared a single time. V and J are TRBV5-1 and TRBJ2-7; 12 positions match TRBD2. V shed 4 bases and J 3 bases; nucleotides not matched to a gene: 5. Per the germline V gene, CDR1 is SGHRS and CDR2 is YFSETQ. The CDR3 covers 15 residues. CDR3 DNA: TGCGCCAGCAGCGAACTAGCGGGAGGCGTCTACGAGCAGTACTTC. Residues: CASSELAGGVYEQYF.

This chain uses TRBV4-1 with TRBJ2-2, with 8 bases aligning to TRBD2. Trimming removed 0 bases from V and 6 bases from J; junction bases left unmatched: 12. Germline values: CDR1 MGHRA, CDR2 YSYEKL. CDR3 size: 18 residues. The CDR3 sequence is CASSQDPASAGGPGELFF. In nucleotides, the CDR3 is TGCGCCAGCAGCCAAGATCCGGCGTCTGCGGGGGGACCCGGGGAGCTGTTTTTT.

This clone came up a few times. Relative to the germline gene, one junction end is altered; a read error may explain this. The genes are TRBV4-2 and TRBJ1-2; the match to TRBD1 covers 8 bases. The CDR3 totals 13 residues. Germline CDR1 and CDR2: LGHNA and YNFKEQ. The DNA for the CDR3 is TGTGCCAGCAGACAAGACAGGGGAAACGGCTACACCTTC. It translates to CASRQDRGNGYTF.

Concerning this clone itself: In the same sample, other DNA sequences code for this CDR3. The rearrangement links TRBV5-1 to TRBJ2-3; TRBD2 aligns across 14 bases. Germline-derived CDR1 and CDR2 are SGHRS and YFSETQ. V lost 3 bases and J lost 1; bases outside the gene matches: 1. This CDR3 is built from 16 residues. This CDR3 reads CASSSGLAGGTDTQYF. The CDR3 nucleotides are TGCGCCAGCAGCTCGGGACTAGCGGGGGGCACAGATACGCAGTATTTT. Using reference TRBV5-1 and TRBJ2-3 for the parts outside the CDR3, the full variable domain is KAGVTQTPRYLIKTRGQQVTLSCSPISGHRSVSWYQQTPGQGLQFLFEYFSETQRNKGNFPGRFSGRQFSNSRSEMNVSTLELGDSALYLCASSSGLAGGTDTQYFGPGTRLTVL.

This chain joins TRBV5-1 and TRBJ1-2; 8 bases fit TRBD1. The CDR3 loop spans 15 amino acids. V shed 0 bases and J 7 bases; nucleotides not matched to a gene: 8. Per germline, CDR1 SGHRS and CDR2 YFSETQ. The CDR3 DNA reads as TGCGCCAGCAGCTTGGAACGGACAGGGTATCGTGGCTACACCTTC. Its translation is CASSLERTGYRGYTF. The whole variable domain, remainder taken from reference TRBV5-1 and TRBJ1-2, is KAGVTQTPRYLIKTRGQQVTLSCSPISGHRSVSWYQQTPGQGLQFLFEYFSETQRNKGNFPGRFSGRQFSNSRSEMNVSTLELGDSALYLCASSLERTGYRGYTFGSGTRLTVV.

The J gene is TRBJ1-2, the V gene TRBV5-1; 9 bases are shared with TRBD1. The CDR3 runs to 20 residues. CDR1 and CDR2 (germline): SGHRS, YFSETQ. The V and J ends lost 4 bases and 7 bases, in that order; junction bases with no gene match: 26. This chain's CDR3 is CASSQRGSGDRESLVGGYTF. The CDR3 nucleotides are TGCGCCAGCAGCCAGCGGGGCTCGGGGGACAGGGAATCCCTAGTAGGTGGCTACACCTTC.

The chain is built from TRBV27 and TRBJ2-7; 8 nucleotides agree with TRBD2. This CDR3 has 13 amino acids. Germline CDR1 and CDR2: MNHEY and SMNVEV (reference sequence). V lost 7 bases and J lost 2; bases outside the gene matches: 4. CDR3 in DNA: TGTGCCAGCAAGACAGCGGGAGCCTACGAGCAGTACTTC. It is translated as CASKTAGAYEQYF.

The V call is TRBV10-2, the J call TRBJ2-1; TRBD2 matches 10 bases. The CDR3 totals 18 residues. After removal of 5 bases from V and 2 bases from J, the junction contained 12 bases not matched to a gene. Germline V gene lookup returns CDR1 WSHSY and CDR2 SAAADI. The DNA for the CDR3 is TGCGCCAGCAGTCCCCGACCCCCTCTAGCGGGGGCCTACAATGAGCAGTTCTTC. It codes for CASSPRPPLAGAYNEQFF.

CDR3 amino acids: CASSQAGAGGGSGQPQHF. CDR3 nucleotide sequence: TGCGCCAGCAGCCAAGCTGGAGCAGGCGGGGGAAGCGGTCAGCCCCAGCATTTT. The rearrangement links TRBV4-1 to TRBJ1-5; weak D call: TRBD1 (5 bases). The CDR3 length is 18 residues. Trimming stripped 1 base from V and 6 bases from J, with 22 bases between. CDR1 is MGHRA, CDR2 YSYEKL, per germline.

The chain carries TRBV4-1 and TRBJ2-7; D is possibly TRBD2 (6 bases). Trimming took 1 base from V and 9 from J, leaving 25 bases between them. Germline-derived CDR1 and CDR2 are MGHRA and YSYEKL. CDR3 length: 17 amino acids. CDR3 bases: TGCGCCAGCAGCCAAGCCCCGGGCGGGAACCCCTTTAACTTGCAGTACTTC. Amino acids: CASSQAPGGNPFNLQYF.

This sequence joins TRBV4-1 and TRBJ2-1; D ambiguous. Trimming cost V 4 bases and J 0 bases, with 10 bases left between them. The CDR3 has 15 amino acids. Germline lookup yields CDR1 MGHRA and CDR2 YSYEKL. CDR3 bases: TGCGCCAGCAGCCTCAGGATCAGCTCCTACAATGAGCAGTTCTTC. Encoded protein: CASSLRISSYNEQFF.

The rearrangement links TRBV7-8 to TRBJ2-5; no definite D call. CDR3 length equals 16 residues. Deletions cut 5 bases from V and 3 bases from J, with 19 bases between. Germline CDR1 SGHVS, CDR2 FQNEAQ. CDR3 loop: CASSIRRLSREETQYF. For the CDR3, the DNA is TGTGCCAGCAGCATCAGAAGACTTAGTCGGGAAGAGACCCAGTACTTC.

The chain carries TRBV18 and TRBJ1-1; D is ambiguous. CDR1 and CDR2 from the germline V gene are KGHSH and LQKENI. V lost 6 bases to trimming and J lost 8 bases, with 19 bases between them. This CDR3 contains 14 residues. The CDR3 nucleotides read TGTGCCAGCTCCCCCACCAACAGCCGATTGGAAGCTTTCTTT. As protein: CASSPTNSRLEAFF.